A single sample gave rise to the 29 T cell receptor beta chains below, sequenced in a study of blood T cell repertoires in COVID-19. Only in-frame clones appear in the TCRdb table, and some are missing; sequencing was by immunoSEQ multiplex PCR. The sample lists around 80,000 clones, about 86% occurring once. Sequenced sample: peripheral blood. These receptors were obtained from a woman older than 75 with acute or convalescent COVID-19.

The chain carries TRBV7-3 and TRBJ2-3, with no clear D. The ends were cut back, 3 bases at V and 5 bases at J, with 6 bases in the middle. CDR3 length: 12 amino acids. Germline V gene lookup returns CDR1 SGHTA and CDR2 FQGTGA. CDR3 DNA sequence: TGTGCCAGCAGCTTGCGAGAAGATACGCAGTATTTT. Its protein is CASSLREDTQYF.

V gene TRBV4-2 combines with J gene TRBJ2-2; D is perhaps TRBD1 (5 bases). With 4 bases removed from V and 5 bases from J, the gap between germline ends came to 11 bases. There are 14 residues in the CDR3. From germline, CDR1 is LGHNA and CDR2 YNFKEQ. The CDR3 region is CASSRTPGTGELFF. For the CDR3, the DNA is TGTGCCAGCAGCCGAACTCCAGGGACCGGGGAGCTGTTTTTT.

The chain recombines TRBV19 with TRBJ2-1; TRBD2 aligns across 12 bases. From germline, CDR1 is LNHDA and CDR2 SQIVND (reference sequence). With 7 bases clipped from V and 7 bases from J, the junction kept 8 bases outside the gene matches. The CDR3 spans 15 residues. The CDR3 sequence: CASTHPLAGGNEQFF. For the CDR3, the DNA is TGTGCCAGTACCCACCCACTAGCGGGGGGAAATGAGCAGTTCTTC.

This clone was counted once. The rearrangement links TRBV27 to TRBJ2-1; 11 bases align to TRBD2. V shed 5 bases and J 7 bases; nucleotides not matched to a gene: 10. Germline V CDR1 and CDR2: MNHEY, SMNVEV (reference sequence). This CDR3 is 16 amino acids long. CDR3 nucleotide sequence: TGTGCCAGCAGTAAGGGAATAGCGGGAGGGGAGAATGAGCAGTTCTTC. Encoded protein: CASSKGIAGGENEQFF.

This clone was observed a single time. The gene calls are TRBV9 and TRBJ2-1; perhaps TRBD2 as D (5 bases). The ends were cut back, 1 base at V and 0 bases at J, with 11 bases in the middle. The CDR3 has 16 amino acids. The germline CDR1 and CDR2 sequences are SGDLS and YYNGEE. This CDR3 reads CASSVSDSYSYNEQFF. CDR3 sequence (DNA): TGTGCCAGCAGCGTATCGGACTCCTACTCCTACAATGAGCAGTTCTTC. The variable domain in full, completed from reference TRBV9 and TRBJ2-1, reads DSGVTQTPKHLITATGQRVTLRCSPRSGDLSVYWYQQSLDQGLQFLIQYYNGEERAKGNILERFSAQQFPDLHSELNLSSLELGDSALYFCASSVSDSYSYNEQFFGPGTRLTVL.

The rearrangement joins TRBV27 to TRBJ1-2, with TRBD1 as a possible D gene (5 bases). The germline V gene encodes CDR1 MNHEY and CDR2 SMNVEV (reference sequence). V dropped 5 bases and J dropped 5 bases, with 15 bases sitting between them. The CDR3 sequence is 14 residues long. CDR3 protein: CASSESRRGYGYTF. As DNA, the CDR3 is TGTGCCAGCAGTGAGTCCCGGAGGGGATATGGCTACACCTTC.

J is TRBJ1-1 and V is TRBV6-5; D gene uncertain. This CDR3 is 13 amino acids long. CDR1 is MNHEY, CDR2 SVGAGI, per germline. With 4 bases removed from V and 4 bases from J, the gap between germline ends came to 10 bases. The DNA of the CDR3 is TGTGCCAGCAGTTTATCGACTATCACTGAAGCTTTCTTT. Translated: CASSLSTITEAFF.

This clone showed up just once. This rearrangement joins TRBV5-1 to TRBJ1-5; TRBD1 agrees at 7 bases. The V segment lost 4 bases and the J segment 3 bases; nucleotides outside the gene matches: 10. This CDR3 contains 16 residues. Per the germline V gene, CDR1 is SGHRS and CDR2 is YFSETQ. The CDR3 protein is CASSPGGTDHNQPQHF. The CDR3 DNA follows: TGCGCCAGCAGCCCGGGGGGGACAGATCACAATCAGCCCCAGCATTTT.

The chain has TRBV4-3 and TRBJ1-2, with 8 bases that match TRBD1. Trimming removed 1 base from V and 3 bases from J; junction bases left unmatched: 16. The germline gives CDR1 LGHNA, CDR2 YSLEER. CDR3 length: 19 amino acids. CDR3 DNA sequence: TGCGCCAGCAGCCAAGTACTCGCCGGGGCAGGGGGCACGGACTATGGCTACACCTTC. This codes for CASSQVLAGAGGTDYGYTF.

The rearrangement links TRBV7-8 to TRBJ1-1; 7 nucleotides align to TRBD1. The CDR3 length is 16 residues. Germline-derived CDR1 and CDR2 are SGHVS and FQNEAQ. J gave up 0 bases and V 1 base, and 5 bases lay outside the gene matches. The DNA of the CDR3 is TGTGCCAGCAGCTTAGAGGGGGCGGAGGTGAACACTGAAGCTTTCTTT. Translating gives CASSLEGAEVNTEAFF.

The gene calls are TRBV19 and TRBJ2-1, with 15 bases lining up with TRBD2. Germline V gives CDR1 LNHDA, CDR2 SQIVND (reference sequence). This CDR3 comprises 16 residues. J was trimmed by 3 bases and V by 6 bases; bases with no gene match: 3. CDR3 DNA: TGTGCCAGTAGCGGACTAGCGGGGGGGTTCTACAATGAGCAGTTCTTC. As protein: CASSGLAGGFYNEQFF.

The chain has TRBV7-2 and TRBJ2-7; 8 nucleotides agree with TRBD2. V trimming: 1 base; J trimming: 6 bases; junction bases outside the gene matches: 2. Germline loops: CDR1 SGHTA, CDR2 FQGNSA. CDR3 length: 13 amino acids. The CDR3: CASSLGAGGEQYF. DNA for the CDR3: TGTGCCAGCAGCTTAGGTGCGGGGGGCGAGCAGTACTTC.

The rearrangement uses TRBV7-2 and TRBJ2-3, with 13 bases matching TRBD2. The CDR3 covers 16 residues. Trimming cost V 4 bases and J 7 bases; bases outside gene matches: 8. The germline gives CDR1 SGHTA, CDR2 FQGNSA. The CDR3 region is CASSSRTSGSANTQYF. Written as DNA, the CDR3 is TGTGCCAGCAGCTCCCGGACTAGCGGGAGTGCAAATACGCAGTATTTT.

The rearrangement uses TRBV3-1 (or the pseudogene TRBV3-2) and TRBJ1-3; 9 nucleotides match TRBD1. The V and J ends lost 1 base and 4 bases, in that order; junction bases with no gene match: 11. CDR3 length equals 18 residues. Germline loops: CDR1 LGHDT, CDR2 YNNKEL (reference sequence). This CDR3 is CASSQVYGQGFSGNTIYF. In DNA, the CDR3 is TGTGCCAGCAGCCAAGTTTACGGACAGGGGTTTTCGGGAAACACCATATATTTT.

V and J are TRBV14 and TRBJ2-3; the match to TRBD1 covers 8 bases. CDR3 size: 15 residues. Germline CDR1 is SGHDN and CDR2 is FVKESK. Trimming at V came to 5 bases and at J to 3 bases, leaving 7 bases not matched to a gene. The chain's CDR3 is CASSTDRVTTDTQYF. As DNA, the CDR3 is TGTGCCAGCAGCACGGACAGGGTTACAACAGATACGCAGTATTTT.

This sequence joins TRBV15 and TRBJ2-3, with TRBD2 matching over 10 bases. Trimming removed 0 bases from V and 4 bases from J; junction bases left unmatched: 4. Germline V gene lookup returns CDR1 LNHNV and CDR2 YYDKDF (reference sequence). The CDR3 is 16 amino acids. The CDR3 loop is CATSRDLAGAADTQYF. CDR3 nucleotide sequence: TGTGCCACCAGCAGAGATCTAGCGGGGGCGGCAGATACGCAGTATTTT.

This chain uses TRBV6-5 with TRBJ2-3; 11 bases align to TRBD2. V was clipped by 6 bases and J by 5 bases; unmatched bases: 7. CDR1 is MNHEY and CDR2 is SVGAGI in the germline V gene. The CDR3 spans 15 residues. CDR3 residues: CASSTSGGRRDTQYF. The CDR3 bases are TGTGCCAGCAGCACTAGCGGGGGCAGGAGAGATACGCAGTATTTT.

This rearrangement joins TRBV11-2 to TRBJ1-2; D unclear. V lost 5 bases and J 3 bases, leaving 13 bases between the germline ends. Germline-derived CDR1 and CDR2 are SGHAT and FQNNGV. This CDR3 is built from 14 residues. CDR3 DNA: TGTGCCAGCAGCCTCGGCGCGGGTTACTATGGCTACACCTTC. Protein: CASSLGAGYYGYTF. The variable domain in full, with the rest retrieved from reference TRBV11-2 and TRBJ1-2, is EAGVAQSPRYKIIEKRQSVAFWCNPISGHATLYWYQQILGQGPKLLIQFQNNGVVDDSQLPKDRFSAERLKGVDSTLKIQPAKLEDSAVYLCASSLGAGYYGYTFGSGTRLTVV.

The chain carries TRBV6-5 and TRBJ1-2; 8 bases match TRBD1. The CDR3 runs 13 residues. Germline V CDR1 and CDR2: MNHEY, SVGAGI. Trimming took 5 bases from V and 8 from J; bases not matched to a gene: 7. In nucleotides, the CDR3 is TGTGCCAGCAGTCAAAACAGGGGGTTCGGCTACACCTTC. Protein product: CASSQNRGFGYTF.

The CDR3 DNA reads TGTGCCAGCAGTTGGTATAGGAACACTGAAGCTTTCTTT. Its translation is CASSWYRNTEAFF. This chain uses TRBV6-5 with TRBJ1-1; D gene unclear. The CDR3 sequence is 13 residues long. Trimming cost V 4 bases and J 1 base, with 7 bases left between them. CDR1 and CDR2 (germline): MNHEY, SVGAGI.

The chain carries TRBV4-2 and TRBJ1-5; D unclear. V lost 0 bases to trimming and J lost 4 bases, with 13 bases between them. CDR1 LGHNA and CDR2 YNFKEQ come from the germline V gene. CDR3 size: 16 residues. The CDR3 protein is CASSQDEGRPNQPQHF. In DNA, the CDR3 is TGTGCCAGCAGCCAAGATGAGGGCAGGCCAAATCAGCCCCAGCATTTT.

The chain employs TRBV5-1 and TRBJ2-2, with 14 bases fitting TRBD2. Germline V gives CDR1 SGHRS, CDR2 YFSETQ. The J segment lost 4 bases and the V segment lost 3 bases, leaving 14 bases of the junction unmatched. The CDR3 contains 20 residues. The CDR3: CASSSKKPGLAGAGTGELFF. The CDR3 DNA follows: TGCGCCAGCAGCTCAAAGAAACCGGGACTAGCGGGAGCGGGCACCGGGGAGCTGTTTTTT.

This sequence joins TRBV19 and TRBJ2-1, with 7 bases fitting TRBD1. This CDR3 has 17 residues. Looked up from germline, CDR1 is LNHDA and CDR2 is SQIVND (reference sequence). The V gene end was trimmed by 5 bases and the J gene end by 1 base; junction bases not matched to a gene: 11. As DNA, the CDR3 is TGTGCCAGTAGTGCTGACCAGGGGGTGAGGTCCTACAATGAGCAGTTCTTC. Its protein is CASSADQGVRSYNEQFF.

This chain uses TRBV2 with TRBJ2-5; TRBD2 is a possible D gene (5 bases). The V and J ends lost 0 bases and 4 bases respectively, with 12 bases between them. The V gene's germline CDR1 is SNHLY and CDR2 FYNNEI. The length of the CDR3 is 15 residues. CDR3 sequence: CASSEAGAIRETQYF. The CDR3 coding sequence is TGTGCCAGCAGTGAAGCGGGAGCCATCCGAGAGACCCAGTACTTC.

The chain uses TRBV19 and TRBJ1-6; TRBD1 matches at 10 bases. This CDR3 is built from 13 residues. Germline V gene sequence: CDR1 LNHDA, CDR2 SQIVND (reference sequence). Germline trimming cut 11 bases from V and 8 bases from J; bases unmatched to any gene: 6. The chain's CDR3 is CASSGQGYSPLHF. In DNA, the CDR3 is TGTGCCTCCTCGGGACAGGGGTATTCACCCCTCCACTTT.

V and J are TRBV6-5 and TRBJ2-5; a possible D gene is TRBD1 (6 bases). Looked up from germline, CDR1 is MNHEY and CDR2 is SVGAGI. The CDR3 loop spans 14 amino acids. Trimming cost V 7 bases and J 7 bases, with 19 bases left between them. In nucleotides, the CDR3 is TGTGCCAGCAAGGAGGCAGGGGCCCCCTTGACCCAGTACTTC. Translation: CASKEAGAPLTQYF.

The CDR3 nucleotides are TGCGCCAGCAGCCCACCACAGGGTTACAATCAGCCCCAGCATTTT. Amino acids: CASSPPQGYNQPQHF. The V call is TRBV10-2, the J call TRBJ1-5, with a weak D call TRBD1 (6 bases). CDR3 size: 15 residues. The germline CDR1 and CDR2 sequences are WSHSY and SAAADI. Trimming shortened V by 6 bases and J by 3 bases, and 15 bases separated the two germline ends.

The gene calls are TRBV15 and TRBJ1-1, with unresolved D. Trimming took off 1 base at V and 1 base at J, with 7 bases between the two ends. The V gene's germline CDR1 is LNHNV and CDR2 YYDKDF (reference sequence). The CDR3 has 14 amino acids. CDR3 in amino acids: CATSRVGKNTEAFF. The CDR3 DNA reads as TGTGCCACCAGCAGAGTCGGTAAGAACACTGAAGCTTTCTTT.

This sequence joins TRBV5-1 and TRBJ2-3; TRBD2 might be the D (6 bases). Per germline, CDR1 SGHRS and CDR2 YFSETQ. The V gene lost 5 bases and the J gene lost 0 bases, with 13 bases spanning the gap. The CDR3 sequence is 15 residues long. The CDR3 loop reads CASSYDGTSTDTQYF. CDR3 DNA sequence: TGCGCCAGCAGTTATGACGGGACTAGCACAGATACGCAGTATTTT. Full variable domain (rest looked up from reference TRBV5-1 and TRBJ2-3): KAGVTQTPRYLIKTRGQQVTLSCSPISGHRSVSWYQQTPGQGLQFLFEYFSETQRNKGNFPGRFSGRQFSNSRSEMNVSTLELGDSALYLCASSYDGTSTDTQYFGPGTRLTVL.